Listed here are 21 T cell receptor beta chains from one sample, sequenced in a study of T cells in Graves' hyperthyroidism and ophthalmopathy. RNA transcripts were the template for amplifying TCR beta CDR3 regions. The HTBI primer set was used in a first-round RT-PCR of the TCR CDR3. A single record per CDR3 protein comes from TCRdb applying MiXCR to the multiplex PCR reads. This sample has approximately 200,000 distinct CDR3 sequences, with around 17% found just once. The specimen was blood. The receptors were sampled from a middle-aged man with Graves' hyperthyroidism.

This clonotype was detected many times. This chain joins TRBV5-1 and TRBJ1-2; 10 nucleotides line up with TRBD1. CDR1 and CDR2 from the germline V gene are SGHRS and YFSETQ. This CDR3 contains 15 residues. V lost 4 bases to trimming and J lost 8 bases; unmatched junction nucleotides: 11. This CDR3 reads CASSDGQGVAGGYTF. The CDR3 nucleotides are TGCGCCAGCAGCGACGGACAGGGGGTGGCTGGCGGCTACACCTTC.

This chain uses TRBV6-1 with TRBJ2-5; tentatively, D is TRBD1 (6 bases). Trimming removed 8 bases at V and 2 bases at J, with 15 bases between. The CDR3 runs 14 residues. In germline, CDR1 is MNHNS, CDR2 SASEGT. For the CDR3, the DNA is TGTGCCAGCGGATATCCGGGACAACAAGAGACCCAGTACTTC. Translating it yields CASGYPGQQETQYF.

This clonotype was seen only once. The V and J genes are TRBV27 and TRBJ1-4; D is uncertain. V was trimmed by 8 bases and J by 8 bases, leaving 6 bases between them. Germline loops: CDR1 MNHEY, CDR2 SMNVEV (reference sequence). There are 10 residues in the CDR3. Written as DNA, the CDR3 is TGTGCCAGCCCCCCCGAAAAACTGTTTTTT. Translated, it gives CASPPEKLFF.

This clonotype was seen repeatedly, ten times or more. The chain combines TRBV27 with TRBJ2-6, with 8 bases aligning to TRBD1. Germline V gives CDR1 MNHEY, CDR2 SMNVEV (reference sequence). This CDR3 is 17 amino acids long. Losses at the gene ends were 4 bases for V and 3 bases for J; bases not matched to a gene: 8. The DNA of the CDR3 is TGTGCCAGCAGTTCGGACAGGGTGGTAGGTGGGGCCAACGTCCTGACTTTC. Translated, it gives CASSSDRVVGGANVLTF.

This clonotype showed up many times. The chain's CDR3 is CSATSVGGTYNEQFF. In nucleotides, the CDR3 is TGCAGTGCTACTAGCGTGGGAGGTACCTACAATGAGCAGTTCTTC. The genes are TRBV20-1 and TRBJ2-1, with D perhaps TRBD2 (6 bases). The V gene lost 4 bases and the J gene lost 2 bases, with 15 bases spanning the gap. The CDR3 is 15 residues long. Germline CDR1 is DFQATT and CDR2 is SNEGSKA (reference sequence).

This clonotype came up many times. This chain joins TRBV5-1 and TRBJ2-3; 7 bases match TRBD1. Germline CDR1 and CDR2: SGHRS and YFSETQ. The J segment lost 0 bases and the V segment lost 4 bases, leaving 8 bases of the junction unmatched. The CDR3 covers 16 residues. CDR3 sequence (DNA): TGCGCCAGCAGCCCCCGGGACAGTCCTAGCACAGATACGCAGTATTTT. Its protein product is CASSPRDSPSTDTQYF.

Remarks on this clonotype: This sequence may be a read error, since a much larger clone differs from it by one base. This chain links TRBV5-4 with TRBJ1-1; the match to TRBD1 covers 7 bases. From germline, CDR1 is SGHNT and CDR2 YYREEE (reference sequence). This CDR3 region has 14 residues. CDR3 region: CASSYVTGATKAFF. CDR3 bases: TGTGCCAGCAGCTACGTTACAGGGGCCACTAAAGCTTTCTTT.

This clonotype was observed a few times. A much larger clone lies a single base off, so this may be a read error. V usage is TRBV20-1 and J usage is TRBJ2-2, with D maybe TRBD1 (5 bases). The CDR3 contains 15 residues. Germline V gives CDR1 DFQATT, CDR2 SNEGSKA (reference sequence). V lost 0 bases and J lost 6, with 14 bases in between. The CDR3 protein is CSARDEVRAAGELFF. The CDR3 nucleotides are TGCAGTGCTAGAGATGAAGTCAGGGCAGCCGGGGAGCTGTTTTTT.

The chain combines TRBV9 with TRBJ2-5; D is tentatively TRBD1 or TRBD2 (5 bases each). V was trimmed by 1 base and J by 1 base, leaving 14 bases between them. The CDR3 spans 16 residues. Germline CDR1 reads SGDLS; CDR2 reads YYNGEE. The CDR3 spells CASSVQSRGTQETQYF. In nucleotides, the CDR3 is TGTGCCAGCAGCGTACAGTCTCGGGGCACCCAAGAGACCCAGTACTTC.

This clonotype was recorded at least ten times. The chain couples TRBV5-1 to TRBJ2-6; D may be TRBD2 (5 bases). Germline CDR1 and CDR2: SGHRS and YFSETQ. This CDR3 has 18 amino acids. Trimming shortened V by 2 bases and J by 0 bases, and 15 bases separated the two germline ends. In nucleotides, the CDR3 is TGCGCCAGCAGCTTATCACCGGGGTACACCTCTGGGGCCAACGTCCTGACTTTC. It yields the protein CASSLSPGYTSGANVLTF.

This clonotype showed up just a few times. The chain has TRBV7-9 and TRBJ1-1; no firm D call. Trimming took off 5 bases at V and 2 bases at J, with 21 bases between the two ends. Germline values: CDR1 SEHNR, CDR2 FQNEAQ (reference sequence). This CDR3 contains 17 residues. CDR3 coding DNA: TGTGCCAGCAGCCCCCAGAAGAACCAAATATCCAACACTGAAGCTTTCTTT. Its translation is CASSPQKNQISNTEAFF. The whole variable domain, filled in from reference TRBV7-9 and TRBJ1-1, reads DTGVSQNPRHKITKRGQNVTFRCDPISEHNRLYWYRQTLGQGPEFLTYFQNEAQLEKSRLLSDRFSAERPKGSFSTLEIQRTEQGDSAMYLCASSPQKNQISNTEAFFGQGTRLTVV.

In its sample, this clonotype was seen many times. The chain joins TRBV20-1 to TRBJ2-2; 9 bases agree with TRBD1. Germline CDR1 DFQATT, CDR2 SNEGSKA (reference sequence). Germline trimming cut 6 bases from V and 3 bases from J; bases unmatched to any gene: 11. This CDR3 contains 16 residues. DNA for the CDR3: TGCAGTGCCCCGAATACCCGGGACAGGGACACCGGGGAGCTGTTTTTT. Its protein product is CSAPNTRDRDTGELFF.

This chain connects TRBV6-5 to TRBJ2-5; 8 bases are shared with TRBD2. Germline lookup yields CDR1 MNHEY and CDR2 SVGAGI. J lost 5 bases, V lost 0 bases, and 11 bases had no gene match. This CDR3 contains 17 residues. The CDR3: CASSYSLAGLQGETQYF. CDR3 DNA: TGTGCCAGCAGTTACTCCCTAGCGGGCCTCCAGGGGGAGACCCAGTACTTC.

The chain has TRBV3-1 and TRBJ1-2; TRBD1 is a possible D gene (5 bases). Trimming stripped 1 base from V and 8 bases from J, with 14 bases between. CDR1 and CDR2 (germline): LGHDT, YNNKEL (reference sequence). The CDR3 is 14 amino acids. DNA for the CDR3: TGTGCCAGCAGCCAAGCTGGGGGGGGACGGGGCTACACCTTC. Protein sequence: CASSQAGGGRGYTF.

A few counts support this clonotype. The chain is built from TRBV4-3 and TRBJ2-1; no definite D call. V lost 0 bases, J lost 0 bases, and 12 bases lay in between. This CDR3 is 17 amino acids long. Germline V gene data show CDR1 as LGHNA and CDR2 as YSLEER. CDR3 sequence reads: CASSQDYGPGSYNEQFF. Here the CDR3 DNA reads TGCGCCAGCAGCCAAGATTACGGCCCAGGCTCCTACAATGAGCAGTTCTTC.

This clonotype was seen at least ten times. The CDR3 protein is CASSHLGQNQETQYF. The CDR3 nucleotides are TGTGCCAGCAGCCACCTGGGACAGAACCAAGAGACCCAGTACTTC. The chain joins TRBV3-1 to TRBJ2-5; 7 bases are shared with TRBD1. The junction had 4 bases not matched to a gene; V was cut back by 3 bases and J by 0 bases. The CDR3 is made up of 15 amino acids. Germline V gives CDR1 LGHDT, CDR2 YNNKEL (reference sequence).

The gene calls are TRBV5-6 and TRBJ2-6; D unclear. V lost 6 bases and J lost 4, with 14 bases in between. This CDR3 contains 15 residues. Germline V gives CDR1 SGHDT, CDR2 YYEEEE. The CDR3 loop reads CASTTPRSGANVLTF. Written as DNA, the CDR3 is TGTGCCAGCACCACCCCGAGGTCCGGGGCCAACGTCCTGACTTTC.

This clonotype was seen a few times. The chain is built from TRBV5-1 and TRBJ1-1; possibly TRBD1 for D (5 bases). V was cut by 6 bases and J by 5 bases, with 11 bases left in between. The CDR3 covers 12 residues. Germline lookup yields CDR1 SGHRS and CDR2 YFSETQ. The CDR3 nucleotides read TGCGCCAGCATTGGCGAGGGGACTGAAGCTTTCTTT. It codes for CASIGEGTEAFF.

At least ten counts were recorded for this clonotype. J is TRBJ1-5 and V is TRBV30, with D maybe TRBD1 (5 bases). V was cut by 0 bases and J by 5 bases, with 8 bases left in between. CDR1 is GTSNPN and CDR2 is SVGIG in the germline V gene (reference sequence). This CDR3 region has 13 residues. The chain's CDR3 is CAWSVRGDQPQHF. CDR3 DNA: TGTGCCTGGAGTGTAAGGGGAGATCAGCCCCAGCATTTT.

This clonotype has only a few counts. The genes are TRBV14 and TRBJ2-7; the D gene could be TRBD1 or TRBD2 (5 bases each). Trimming cost V 6 bases and J 13 bases, with 19 bases left between them. The CDR3 has 12 amino acids. Per the germline V gene, CDR1 is SGHDN and CDR2 is FVKESK. The CDR3 bases are TGTGCCAGCAGGTTTGGGACGGGCGAGATTTACTTC. Amino acids: CASRFGTGEIYF.

V usage is TRBV28 and J usage is TRBJ1-4; no definite D call. This CDR3 is built from 15 residues. CDR1 and CDR2 (germline): MDHEN, SYDVKM. Trimming cost V 4 bases and J 0 bases, with 9 bases left between them. The CDR3, as DNA: TGTGCCAGCAGTTCCATGGTGGCAACTAATGAAAAACTGTTTTTT. This sequence encodes CASSSMVATNEKLFF.